This T cell receptor beta chain originates from a study of response to subunit inactivated influenza vaccine. The CDR3 contains 14 residues. Deletions cut 1 base from V and 5 bases from J, with 8 bases between. CDR1 LGHNA and CDR2 YNFKEQ come from the germline V gene. This clonotype showed up many times. Its cognate antigen is unknown. TCRdb reprocessed the RT-PCR reads via MiXCR and lists one record per CDR3 protein. Of around 580,000 distinct CDR3 sequences listed, about an eighth are singletons. Broader study findings: It was the authors' suggestion that each seasonal influenza vaccination recruits few new T cells.

The sequencing here drew on PBMCs from blood, taken on the day of vaccination. V usage is TRBV4-2 and J usage is TRBJ2-2, with no clear D. The TCR originated in a man aged 50 or older who received an inactivated influenza vaccine. CDR3 loop: CASSQVLLTGELFF. CDR3 coding DNA: TGTGCCAGCAGCCAAGTTTTGTTAACCGGGGAGCTGTTTTTT.